Following are 22 T cell receptor beta chains from one sample sequenced in a study of CD8+CD57+ T cells in acquired aplastic anemia. Both TCR beta VDJ combination and CDR3 sequence profiling were carried out. Genomic DNA was the template for this profiling. TCRdb re-called the reads with MiXCR, one entry per CDR3 protein. Of about 180,000 distinct CDR3 sequences listed, approximately 46% are singletons. The source material was sorted CD4+, CD8+, or CD8+CD57+ T cells (not recorded which) from PBMCs. The receptors come from a human donor in good health.

At least ten counts were recorded for this clonotype. The genes are TRBV19 and TRBJ1-5; TRBD1 aligns across 7 bases. CDR1 is LNHDA, CDR2 SQIVND, per germline (reference sequence). This CDR3 is 14 amino acids long. The V gene end was trimmed by 6 bases and the J gene end by 3 bases; junction bases not matched to a gene: 5. The CDR3 DNA reads TGTGCCAGTAGCAAACAGGGGACCAATCAGCCCCAGCATTTT. Amino acids: CASSKQGTNQPQHF.

CDR3 residues: CSARDQRSGGATEQYF. The CDR3, as DNA: TGCAGTGCTAGAGATCAAAGGAGCGGGGGGGCTACCGAGCAGTACTTC. The V call is TRBV20-1, the J call TRBJ2-7; TRBD2 matches 10 bases. CDR3 length equals 16 residues. Losses at the gene ends were 0 bases for V and 6 bases for J; bases not matched to a gene: 11. CDR1 and CDR2 from the germline V gene are DFQATT and SNEGSKA (reference sequence).

This chain connects TRBV15 to TRBJ2-7; 13 nucleotides match TRBD2. From germline, CDR1 is LNHNV and CDR2 YYDKDF (reference sequence). The CDR3 sequence is 16 residues long. With 0 bases clipped from V and 3 bases from J, the junction kept 2 bases outside the gene matches. The CDR3: CATSRERTSGSYEQYF. The CDR3 nucleotides read TGTGCCACCAGCAGAGAGCGGACTAGCGGGAGCTACGAGCAGTACTTC. Filled out from reference TRBV15 and TRBJ2-7, the complete variable domain reads DAMVIQNPRYQVTQFGKPVTLSCSQTLNHNVMYWYQQKSSQAPKLLFHYYDKDFNNEADTPDNFQSRRPNTSFCFLDIRSPGLGDTAMYLCATSRERTSGSYEQYFGPGTRLTVT.

Concerning this clonotype: Compared with germline, one end of the junction differs, possibly owing to a read error. The rearrangement links TRBV6-1 to TRBJ2-7, with TRBD1 matching 7 bases. The CDR3 runs to 11 residues. CDR1 is MNHNS and CDR2 is SASEGT in the germline V gene. The CDR3 nucleotides read TGTGCCGCCACAGGGGCCTACGGGCAGTACTTC. It translates to CAATGAYGQYF.

This clonotype was recorded at least ten times. This chain connects TRBV20-1 to TRBJ1-2; 9 nucleotides line up with TRBD1. Trimming took 3 bases from V and 4 from J; bases not matched to a gene: 6. Germline assignment: CDR1 DFQATT and CDR2 SNEGSKA (reference sequence). The CDR3 runs 14 residues. As DNA, the CDR3 is TGCAGTGCTAGTCGGACAGGGGATGCCTATGGCTACACCTTC. Protein: CSASRTGDAYGYTF.

The V and J genes are TRBV7-3 and TRBJ1-5; D gene ambiguous. The germline V and J ends were trimmed by 8 bases and 0 bases, with 23 bases remaining between them. CDR1 and CDR2 from the germline V gene are SGHTA and FQGTGA. This CDR3 is built from 18 residues. The CDR3 protein is CASHKVLHTDLSNQPQHF. The CDR3 DNA is TGTGCCAGCCATAAGGTACTGCATACAGACCTTAGCAATCAGCCCCAGCATTTT.

This clonotype has a count of ten or more. V gene TRBV25-1 combines with J gene TRBJ1-2; 10 bases line up with TRBD1. CDR3 length: 14 residues. Trimming cost V 1 base and J 8 bases; bases outside gene matches: 4. Germline V gene sequence: CDR1 MGHDK, CDR2 SYGVNS. CDR3 loop: CASSESGQGHGYTF. CDR3 nucleotide sequence: TGTGCCAGCAGTGAATCGGGACAGGGGCACGGCTACACCTTC.

CDR3 region: CASSIRGSGNTIYF. As DNA, the CDR3 is TGTGCCAGCAGCATCAGGGGCTCTGGAAACACCATATATTTT. V and J are TRBV5-4 and TRBJ1-3; tentatively, D is TRBD1 (6 bases). The CDR3 contains 14 residues. Germline V gene sequence: CDR1 SGHNT, CDR2 YYREEE (reference sequence). The V end was cut by 4 bases, the J end by 0 bases, with 8 bases between.

This clonotype was recorded a few times. V is TRBV5-1 and J is TRBJ2-7, with D tentatively TRBD2 (7 bases). This CDR3 is 15 amino acids long. V lost 3 bases, J lost 0 bases, and 13 bases lay in between. CDR1 SGHRS and CDR2 YFSETQ come from the germline V gene. The CDR3 region has the DNA TGCGCCAGCAGCTCAAGGGGGGGGCCCTCCTACGAGCAGTACTTC. It encodes CASSSRGGPSYEQYF.

This clonotype has a count of ten or more. The chain joins TRBV20-1 to TRBJ2-7, with D uncertain. Germline CDR1 and CDR2: DFQATT and SNEGSKA (reference sequence). V lost 0 bases, J lost 0 bases, and 9 bases lay in between. This CDR3 is built from 14 residues. The CDR3: CSARDSGSSYEQYF. The DNA of the CDR3 is TGCAGTGCTAGAGATAGTGGCAGCTCCTACGAGCAGTACTTC.

This clonotype was detected only a few times. The chain couples TRBV11-2 to TRBJ1-5, with D maybe TRBD1 (6 bases). V lost 1 base to trimming and J lost 4 bases, with 11 bases between them. The CDR3 runs 15 residues. Per the germline V gene, CDR1 is SGHAT and CDR2 is FQNNGV. The CDR3 bases are TGTGCCAGCAGCTTAGGGGACATACAAAATCAGCCCCAGCATTTT. The encoded protein is CASSLGDIQNQPQHF.

This chain joins TRBV10-3 and TRBJ2-5; D remains ambiguous. Germline V gives CDR1 ENHRY, CDR2 SYGVKD. This CDR3 is built from 14 residues. Trimming left V 0 bases short and J 4 bases short, with 9 bases between. The CDR3 region has the DNA TGTGCCATCAGTGAGTCAGACTCACGAGAGACCCAGTACTTC. This codes for CAISESDSRETQYF.

This clonotype was observed at least ten times. The rearrangement joins TRBV24-1 to TRBJ2-5, with TRBD2 identical over 12 bases. Germline V lookup: CDR1 KGHDR, CDR2 SFDVKD. The CDR3 loop spans 16 amino acids. The V and J ends lost 1 base and 4 bases, in that order; junction bases with no gene match: 3. Here the CDR3 DNA reads TGTGCCACCAGTGATTTTGTACTAGCGGGAGGAGAGACCCAGTACTTC. Translation gives CATSDFVLAGGETQYF.

The chain has TRBV5-1 and TRBJ2-7, with 7 bases that match TRBD2. V lost 2 bases to trimming and J lost 1 base; unmatched junction nucleotides: 6. The V gene's germline CDR1 is SGHRS and CDR2 YFSETQ. The length of the CDR3 is 15 residues. CDR3: CASSLMTSRSYEQYF. The CDR3 nucleotides read TGCGCCAGCAGCTTAATGACTAGCCGTTCCTACGAGCAGTACTTC.

This clonotype was observed many times. The chain has TRBV6-1 and TRBJ1-2; 7 nucleotides match TRBD1. Per germline, CDR1 MNHNS and CDR2 SASEGT. The length of the CDR3 is 15 residues. V was pared by 6 bases and J by 11 bases, with 18 bases of the junction left unmatched. For the CDR3, the DNA is TGTGCCAGCAGAGCTCTCGACAGGGCCGATATTCGGTACACCTTC. Translated, it gives CASRALDRADIRYTF.

The rearrangement uses TRBV7-9 and TRBJ2-5; D ambiguous. The length of the CDR3 is 12 residues. V gave up 0 bases and J gave up 7 bases, with 6 bases separating them. Germline CDR1 reads SEHNR; CDR2 reads FQNEAQ (reference sequence). The CDR3 nucleotides are TGTGCCAGCAGCTTAGCCCTCGGGACCCAGTACTTC. Amino acid sequence: CASSLALGTQYF.

The chain carries TRBV7-6 and TRBJ1-2; D is unresolved. This CDR3 is built from 13 residues. V was trimmed by 4 bases and J by 8 bases, leaving 14 bases between them. Germline V gives CDR1 SGHVS, CDR2 FNYEAQ. The DNA for the CDR3 is TGTGCCAGCAGCTCGGGCCCCCAAGGGGGCTACACCTTC. Amino acid sequence: CASSSGPQGGYTF.

This clonotype has at least ten counts. The chain uses TRBV2 and TRBJ2-3; 9 nucleotides agree with TRBD2. This CDR3 spans 18 amino acids. The germline V gene encodes CDR1 SNHLY and CDR2 FYNNEI. V dropped 5 bases and J dropped 1; count of bases not matched to a gene: 13. CDR3 sequence reads: CASSIRGGSGRGTDTQYF. CDR3 in DNA: TGTGCCAGCAGTATCCGCGGCGGTAGCGGGAGAGGCACAGATACGCAGTATTTT.

This clonotype appeared many times. The chain has TRBV6-1 and TRBJ1-1; no reliable D call. The germline CDR1 and CDR2 sequences are MNHNS and SASEGT. V lost 2 bases, J lost 1 base, and 8 bases lay in between. The CDR3 runs 14 residues. CDR3 DNA sequence: TGTGCCAGCAGTGAAAAGGGTAGGAACACTGAAGCTTTCTTT. Residues: CASSEKGRNTEAFF.

This chain links TRBV2 with TRBJ2-7, with a weak D call TRBD1 (6 bases). The V and J ends lost 3 bases and 2 bases respectively, with 14 bases between them. The CDR3 length is 15 residues. Looked up from germline, CDR1 is SNHLY and CDR2 is FYNNEI. As DNA, the CDR3 is TGTGCCAGCAGTGATTTCCGCAGGGGAGCCTACGAGCAGTACTTC. The encoded protein is CASSDFRRGAYEQYF.

The chain uses TRBV19 and TRBJ2-7, with a tentative D call TRBD1 (6 bases). Deletions cut 4 bases from V and 4 bases from J, with 14 bases between. CDR1 and CDR2 from the germline V gene are LNHDA and SQIVND (reference sequence). CDR3 length: 14 amino acids. CDR3 in amino acids: CASSSAGTKYEQYF. CDR3 in DNA: TGTGCCAGTAGTAGCGCCGGGACAAAATACGAGCAGTACTTC.

The sample holds many counts of this clonotype. The rearrangement uses TRBV28 and TRBJ2-7; D unresolved. CDR1 and CDR2 (germline): MDHEN, SYDVKM. Trimming shortened V by 3 bases and J by 7 bases, and 7 bases separated the two germline ends. The CDR3 covers 11 residues. DNA of the CDR3: TGTGCCAGCAGTTTGGCTAGGGAGCAGTACTTC. Encoded protein: CASSLAREQYF.